This TCR beta chain is from a study of long-term antiretroviral therapy in people with HIV. It was version v3.0 of the immunoSEQ assay that was run at survey level. Profiling relied on immunoSEQ multiplex PCR, and the TCRdb table lists in-frame clones only, not all of them. Of nearly 20,000 clones listed, around three quarters are singletons. Each donor had at least one pre-ART and at least two post-ART PBMC samples. In germline, CDR1 is SGHVS, CDR2 FQNEAQ. The CDR3 extends over 19 amino acids. J lost 2 bases, V lost 1 base, and 12 bases had no gene match. The source material was unsorted PBMCs, sampled 0.2 years after starting antiretroviral therapy. This chain connects TRBV7-8 to TRBJ2-5; TRBD2 agrees at 11 bases. This receptor was obtained from a woman in her thirties or forties with HIV. The CDR3 nucleotides are TGTGCCAGCAGCTTAGGAGGCCTTAGCGGGAGGGCCTCTCAAGAGACCCAGTACTTC. Translation gives CASSLGGLSGRASQETQYF.